Included here is one TCR beta chain sequence, with context. What it binds is not known. Profiling relied on immunoSEQ multiplex PCR, and the TCRdb table lists in-frame clones only, not all of them. In the table there are roughly 120,000 clones, roughly 91% of which are singletons. This entry is derived from a study of T cell responses to AZD1222 COVID-19 vaccine. General observations from the study: The study found Spike-specific TCR breadth and depth rose after two AZD1222 doses.

The CDR3 has 14 residues. Trimming cost V 8 bases and J 9 bases; bases outside gene matches: 14. Germline CDR1 MNHEY, CDR2 SVGAGI. V and J are TRBV6-5 and TRBJ1-2; TRBD1 aligns across 8 bases. Specimen: peripheral blood, collected on day 0 of AZD1222 vaccination. This receptor was identified in an adult in good health. The CDR3 DNA is TGTGCCAGCCGACAGGGGCAAGCTATGATGAGCTACACCTTC. This translates into CASRQGQAMMSYTF.